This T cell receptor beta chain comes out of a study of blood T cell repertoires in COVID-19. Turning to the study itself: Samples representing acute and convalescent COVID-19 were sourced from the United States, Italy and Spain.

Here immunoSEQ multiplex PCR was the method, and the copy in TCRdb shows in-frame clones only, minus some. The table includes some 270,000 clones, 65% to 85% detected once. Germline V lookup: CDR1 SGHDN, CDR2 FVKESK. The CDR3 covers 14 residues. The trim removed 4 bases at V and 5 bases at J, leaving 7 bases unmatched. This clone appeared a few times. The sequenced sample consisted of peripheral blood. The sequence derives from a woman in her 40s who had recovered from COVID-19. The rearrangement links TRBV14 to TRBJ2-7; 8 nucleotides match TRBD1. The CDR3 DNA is TGTGCCAGCAGCCCTAGACAGGGGAGGCACGAGCAGTACTTC. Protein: CASSPRQGRHEQYF.